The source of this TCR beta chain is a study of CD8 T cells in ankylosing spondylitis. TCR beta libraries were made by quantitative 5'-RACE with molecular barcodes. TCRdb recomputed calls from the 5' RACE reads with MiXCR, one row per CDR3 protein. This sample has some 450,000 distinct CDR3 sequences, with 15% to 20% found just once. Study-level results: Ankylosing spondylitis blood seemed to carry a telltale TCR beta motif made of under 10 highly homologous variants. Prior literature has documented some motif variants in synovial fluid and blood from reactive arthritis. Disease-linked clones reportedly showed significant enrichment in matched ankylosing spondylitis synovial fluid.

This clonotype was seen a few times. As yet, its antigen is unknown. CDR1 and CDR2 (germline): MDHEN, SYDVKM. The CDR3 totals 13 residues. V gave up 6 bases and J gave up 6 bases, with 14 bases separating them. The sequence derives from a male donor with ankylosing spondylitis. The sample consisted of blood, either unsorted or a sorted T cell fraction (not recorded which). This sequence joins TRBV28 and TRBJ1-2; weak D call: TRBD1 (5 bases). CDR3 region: CASSPSEGHGYTF. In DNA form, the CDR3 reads TGTGCCAGCAGCCCCTCTGAGGGGCATGGCTACACCTTC.